This T cell receptor beta chain was recorded in a study of glioma-infiltrating T cells. The study, taken as a whole, reports: Signature shared blood CDR3 motifs were enriched in low-divergence and depleted in high-divergence patients.

The CDR3 extends over 15 amino acids. J lost 3 bases, V lost 7 bases, and 4 bases had no gene match. CDR1 is MDHEN, CDR2 SYDVKM, per germline. In its sample, this clonotype was seen a few times. Its antigen is currently unknown. TCR alpha and beta CDR3 regions were amplified from RNA using iRepertoire nested multiplex PCR. TCRdb recomputed calls from the multiplex PCR reads with MiXCR, one row per CDR3 protein. Of a few hundred thousand distinct CDR3 sequences in the sample, less than 50% were seen once. V usage is TRBV28 and J usage is TRBJ2-1; 12 nucleotides line up with TRBD2. This receptor was identified in a human donor with low-grade glioma or glioblastoma, undergoing nonglioma brain surgery, or in good health (not recorded which). The sequenced material came from glioma tissue, nonneoplastic brain tissue, or PBMCs (not recorded which). CDR3 nucleotides: TGTGCCAGCATCAAGGGACTAGCGGGCTACAATGAGCAGTTCTTC. It yields the protein CASIKGLAGYNEQFF.